This TCR beta chain derives from a study of kidney transplant recipient with SARS-CoV-2 infection. Germline CDR1 LGHNA, CDR2 YSLEER. This CDR3 has 16 amino acids. A note on this clonotype: Compared with germline, one end of the junction differs, possibly owing to a read error.

TCRdb reprocessed the reads via MiXCR and lists one record per CDR3 protein. The sample records 250,000 or so distinct CDR3 sequences, more than 25% being singletons. The sequencing here drew on a blood sample, taken at baseline and on roughly day 110 from a kidney transplant recipient. This receptor was obtained from a young adult male patient who had COVID-19 and was a kidney transplant recipient. The graft donor may be the source of some T cells. V and J are TRBV4-3 and TRBJ1-4; D perhaps matches TRBD1 (6 bases). Here the CDR3 DNA reads TGCGCCAGCAGCCAAGATGTCTCTTGGGGACACGAAAAACTGGTTTTT. Residues: CASSQDVSWGHEKLVF.